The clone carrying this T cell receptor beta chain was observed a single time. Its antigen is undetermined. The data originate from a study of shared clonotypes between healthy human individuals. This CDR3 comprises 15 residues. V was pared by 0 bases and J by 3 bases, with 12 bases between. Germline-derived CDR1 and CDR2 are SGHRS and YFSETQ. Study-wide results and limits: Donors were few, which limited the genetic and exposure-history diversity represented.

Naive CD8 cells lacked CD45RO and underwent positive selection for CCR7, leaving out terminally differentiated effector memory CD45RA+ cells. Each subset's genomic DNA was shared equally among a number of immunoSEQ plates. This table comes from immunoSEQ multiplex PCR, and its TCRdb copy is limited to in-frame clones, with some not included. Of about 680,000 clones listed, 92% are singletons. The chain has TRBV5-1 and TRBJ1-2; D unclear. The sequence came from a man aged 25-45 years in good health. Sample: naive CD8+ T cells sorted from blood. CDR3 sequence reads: CASSLALLGDYGYTF. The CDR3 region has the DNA TGCGCCAGCAGCTTGGCCCTGCTGGGTGACTATGGCTACACCTTC.